This entry is about one T cell receptor beta chain. Its antigen is not identified. The data were taken from a study of T cells after yellow fever vaccination. One entry per CDR3 protein results from TCRdb running MiXCR on the 5' RACE reads. The sample holds a few hundred thousand distinct CDR3 sequences, about 15% seen once. J was trimmed by 12 bases and V by 5 bases; bases with no gene match: 3. The CDR3 loop spans 11 amino acids. Notes on the study in general: Only a minor proportion of clonotypes was detected across both CD4 and CD8 compartments. Highly abundant clonotypes carried over from the bulk population could end up in FACS-sorted repertoires as contaminants.

Material: PBMCs, obtained about 5 days after the first yellow fever vaccination. The rearrangement uses TRBV12-3 or TRBV12-4 and TRBJ2-1, with 8 bases lining up with TRBD1. This TCR derives from a young man who received the YFV17D yellow fever vaccine. The CDR3 is CASSPDRGQFF. In DNA form, the CDR3 reads TGTGCCAGCAGTCCCGACAGGGGGCAGTTCTTC.